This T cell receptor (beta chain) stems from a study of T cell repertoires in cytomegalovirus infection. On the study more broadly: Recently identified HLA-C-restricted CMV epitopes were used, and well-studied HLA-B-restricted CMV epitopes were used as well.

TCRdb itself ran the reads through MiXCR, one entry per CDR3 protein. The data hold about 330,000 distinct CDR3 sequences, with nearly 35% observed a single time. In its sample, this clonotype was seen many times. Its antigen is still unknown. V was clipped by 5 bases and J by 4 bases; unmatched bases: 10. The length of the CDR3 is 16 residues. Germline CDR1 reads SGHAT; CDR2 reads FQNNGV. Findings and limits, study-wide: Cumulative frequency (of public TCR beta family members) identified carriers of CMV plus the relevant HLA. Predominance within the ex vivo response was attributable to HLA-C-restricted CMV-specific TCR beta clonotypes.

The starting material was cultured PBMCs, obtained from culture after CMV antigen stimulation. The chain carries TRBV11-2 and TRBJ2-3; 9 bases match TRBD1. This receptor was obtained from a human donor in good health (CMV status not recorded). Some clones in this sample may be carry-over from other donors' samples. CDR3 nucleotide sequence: TGTGCCAGCAGCCGCGCGGACAGGGGAAGGGCAGATACGCAGTATTTT. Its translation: CASSRADRGRADTQYF.